The rows below give T cell receptor beta chains drawn from one sample of a study of blood T cell repertoires in COVID-19. Libraries were prepared by immunoSEQ multiplex PCR; TCRdb keeps only in-frame clonotypes and omits some of them. Seen here are some 99,000 clones, around 90% observed once, and the top ten hold around 1.1%. Sequences were obtained from peripheral blood. Receptors were obtained from a human donor in a cohort sampled during active COVID-19. Each CDR3 is given with its conserved first and last residue. D genes are given only for firm matches. Only part of the rows carry a size: once, few, many, or a class if the clone is expanded.

j_gene,abundance,d_gene,v_gene,CDR3nt,CDR3aa
TRBJ2-1,-,-,TRBV5-1,TGCGCCAGCAGCGGGGCAGTTGGGCTCTCCTACAATGAGCAGTTCTTC,CASSGAVGLSYNEQFF
TRBJ2-1,-,TRBD2,TRBV9,TGTGCCAGCAGCGGGGGGTCCGGGACTACCTACAATGAGCAGTTCTTC,CASSGGSGTTYNEQFF
TRBJ2-5,-,TRBD2,TRBV18,TGTGCCAGCTCACCACCCCAACTAGCGGGGAGCCAAGAGACCCAGTACTTC,CASSPPQLAGSQETQYF
TRBJ1-6,-,TRBD1,TRBV7-6,TGTGCCAGCAGCCCCCGGACAGGGGTTTATAATTCACCCCTCCACTTT,CASSPRTGVYNSPLHF
TRBJ2-5,-,TRBD1,TRBV19,TGTGCCAGTAGCAGGGGGCGAAGGGAGACCCAGTACTTC,CASSRGRRETQYF
TRBJ2-7,-,-,TRBV5-1,TGCGCCAGCAGCTTGGTATGGGGCTATACGTACGAGCAGTACTTC,CASSLVWGYTYEQYF
TRBJ2-5,-,TRBD1,TRBV5-1,TGCGCCAGCAGCTTGGACCGGACAGGGGGGGAAGAGACCCAGTACTTC,CASSLDRTGGEETQYF
TRBJ1-1,-,TRBD1,TRBV19,TGTGCCAGTAGTGCCCGACAGGGCCCGAACACTGAAGCTTTCTTT,CASSARQGPNTEAFF
TRBJ1-3,-,-,TRBV10-3,TGTGCCATCAGTGATCCCCAGGAGGATGGAAACACCATATATTTT,CAISDPQEDGNTIYF
TRBJ1-1,-,-,TRBV18,TGTGCCAGCTCACCACATTCAAACACTGAAGCTTTCTTT,CASSPHSNTEAFF
TRBJ2-1,-,-,TRBV9,TGTGCCAGCAGCGTAGCGGGAGTGGGTAATGAGCAGTTCTTC,CASSVAGVGNEQFF
TRBJ1-2,-,TRBD1,TRBV3-1/TRBV3-2,TGTGCCAGCAGCCATCCCTCAGGGACAGGGTATGGCTACACCTTC,CASSHPSGTGYGYTF
TRBJ1-5,-,-,TRBV19,TGTGCCAGTAGTAAAACAGACCTTGTTCAGCCCCAGCATTTT,CASSKTDLVQPQHF
TRBJ2-7,few,-,TRBV24-1,TGTGCCACCAGTGACACTACAGGCATTTCGTCGTACGAGCAGTACTTC,CATSDTTGISSYEQYF
TRBJ1-6,few,TRBD1,TRBV7-9,TGTGCCAGCAGCCTAGACAGGGTCACTTCACCCCTCCACTTT,CASSLDRVTSPLHF
TRBJ1-6,many,-,TRBV6-1,TGTGCCAGCAGTGACCTCAGACAGAATTCACCCCTCCACTTT,CASSDLRQNSPLHF
TRBJ2-2,-,-,TRBV19,TGTGCCAGTAGTATGACACAGGGAACCGGGGAGCTGTTTTTT,CASSMTQGTGELFF
TRBJ1-1,-,-,TRBV19,TGTGCCAGTACCCTCGACAGAAGAGAAGCTTTCTTT,CASTLDRREAFF
TRBJ2-1,-,-,TRBV7-3,TGTGCCAGCATGAGGGACAATGAGCAGTTCTTC,CASMRDNEQFF
TRBJ2-2,-,TRBD2,TRBV24-1,TGTGCCACCAGTGATGTGACTAGCGACGGCGGGGAGCTGTTTTTT,CATSDVTSDGGELFF
TRBJ2-7,-,TRBD1,TRBV6-5,TGTGCCAGCGGAGACAGGGTGGGCTACGAGCAGTACTTC,CASGDRVGYEQYF
TRBJ1-2,-,-,TRBV6-5,TGTGCCAGCAGCCGCGGAACAGGCTACACCTTC,CASSRGTGYTF
TRBJ2-7,-,-,TRBV27,TGTGCCAGCAGTTTATCGAGGCTCGGAGGGAGAGGAAACGAGCAGTACTTC,CASSLSRLGGRGNEQYF
TRBJ2-4,-,TRBD2,TRBV5-1,TGCGCCAGCAGCGTGGGACTAGCGGAAAACATTCAGTACTTC,CASSVGLAENIQYF